The 30 T cell receptor beta chains in this list originate from one sample, sequenced in a study of blood T cell repertoires in COVID-19. Profiling relied on immunoSEQ multiplex PCR, and the TCRdb table lists in-frame clones only, not all of them. The sample shows some 97,000 clones, around 86% of them seen only once. The sequenced sample was PBMCs or T cells enriched from blood (not recorded which). These receptors were taken from a woman aged 50 to 60 who had recovered from COVID-19.

The chain couples TRBV6-5 to TRBJ1-1; D might be TRBD1 (5 bases). CDR1 MNHEY and CDR2 SVGAGI come from the germline V gene. The CDR3 extends over 15 amino acids. The V end lost 7 bases, the J end lost 5 bases, and 20 bases lay between the germline ends. The CDR3 protein is CASTWGRDEDTEAFF. The CDR3 DNA reads as TGTGCCAGCACCTGGGGGAGGGATGAGGATACTGAAGCTTTCTTT.

V usage is TRBV9 and J usage is TRBJ1-5, with 7 bases matching TRBD1. V lost 3 bases and J lost 0; bases outside the gene matches: 3. Germline V gene data show CDR1 as SGDLS and CDR2 as YYNGEE. The CDR3 spans 15 residues. CDR3 residues: CASSATGSSNQPQHF. The CDR3 DNA is TGTGCCAGCAGCGCGACAGGGAGTAGCAATCAGCCCCAGCATTTT.

A single count supports this clone. V usage is TRBV3-1 (or the pseudogene TRBV3-2) and J usage is TRBJ1-2; weak D call: TRBD1 (6 bases). Germline V lookup: CDR1 LGHDT, CDR2 YNNKEL (reference sequence). Trimming removed 6 bases from V and 2 bases from J, with 19 bases in between. This CDR3 is built from 16 residues. CDR3 in amino acids: CASSKHSGTQNYGYTF. CDR3 in DNA: TGTGCCAGCAGTAAACACTCCGGGACACAGAACTATGGCTACACCTTC.

The V and J genes are TRBV5-4 and TRBJ1-4; 7 nucleotides agree with TRBD1. The germline CDR1 and CDR2 sequences are SGHNT and YYREEE (reference sequence). Germline trimming cut 4 bases from V and 6 bases from J; bases unmatched to any gene: 3. This CDR3 region has 13 residues. CDR3 amino acids: CASSVGQDEKLFF. DNA for the CDR3: TGTGCCAGCAGCGTAGGACAGGATGAAAAACTGTTTTTT.

The genes are TRBV5-1 and TRBJ1-3, with D perhaps matching TRBD1 (5 bases). Between the trimmed V and J ends, which lost 0 bases and 8 bases, there was a span of 12 bases. The CDR3 has 14 residues. Germline V CDR1 and CDR2: SGHRS, YFSETQ. CDR3 nucleotide sequence: TGCGCCAGCAGCTTGGGGGGCCCCTCCGACACCATATATTTT. It encodes CASSLGGPSDTIYF. Combining the CDR3 with reference TRBV5-1 and TRBJ1-3 gives the whole variable domain KAGVTQTPRYLIKTRGQQVTLSCSPISGHRSVSWYQQTPGQGLQFLFEYFSETQRNKGNFPGRFSGRQFSNSRSEMNVSTLELGDSALYLCASSLGGPSDTIYFGEGSWLTVV.

This clone was detected a few times. The genes are TRBV4-1 and TRBJ2-3, with TRBD1 as a possible D gene (5 bases). Germline CDR1 is MGHRA and CDR2 is YSYEKL. The CDR3 is made up of 15 amino acids. With 4 bases removed from V and 2 bases from J, the gap between germline ends came to 13 bases. For the CDR3, the DNA is TGCGCCAGCAGCCGTGCCAGGGCCGACACAGATACGCAGTATTTT. Protein sequence: CASSRARADTDTQYF.

This clone was seen just once. The chain carries TRBV9 and TRBJ2-7; the D gene is possibly TRBD2 (6 bases). The CDR3 has 15 residues. V gave up 3 bases and J gave up 4 bases, with 17 bases separating them. CDR1 SGDLS and CDR2 YYNGEE come from the germline V gene. The DNA of the CDR3 is TGTGCCAGCAGCGAGGGGTTGGGACTCCAATACGAGCAGTACTTC. Residues: CASSEGLGLQYEQYF.

The chain uses TRBV30 and TRBJ2-3; the D gene is possibly TRBD2 (6 bases). This CDR3 has 15 amino acids. The germline V gene has CDR1 GTSNPN and CDR2 SVGIG (reference sequence). Deletions cut 5 bases from V and 5 bases from J, with 20 bases between. CDR3 sequence reads: CAWGAAGTVGDTQYF. For the CDR3, the DNA is TGTGCCTGGGGAGCCGCGGGGACGGTGGGAGATACGCAGTATTTT.

This clone has a handful of counts. The chain recombines TRBV6-2 or TRBV6-3 with TRBJ2-3; 7 bases fit TRBD2. The germline CDR1 and CDR2 sequences are MNHEY and SVGEGT. With 2 bases clipped from V and 2 bases from J, the junction kept 1 base outside the gene matches. This CDR3 is built from 14 residues. CDR3 sequence: CASSYSGDTDTQYF. CDR3 nucleotides: TGTGCCAGCAGTTACAGCGGGGACACAGATACGCAGTATTTT.

The V gene is TRBV20-1, the J gene TRBJ2-5, with 9 bases matching TRBD2. The CDR3 covers 18 residues. Germline trimming cut 3 bases from V and 2 bases from J; bases unmatched to any gene: 16. In germline, CDR1 is DFQATT, CDR2 SNEGSKA (reference sequence). The CDR3 here is CSASGALAGPTKQETQYF. For the CDR3, the DNA is TGCAGTGCTAGTGGCGCGCTAGCGGGGCCAACAAAGCAAGAGACCCAGTACTTC.

The chain carries TRBV28 and TRBJ1-5, with D perhaps matching TRBD1 (5 bases). The ends were cut back, 4 bases at V and 12 bases at J, with 16 bases in the middle. CDR1 MDHEN and CDR2 SYDVKM come from the germline V gene. The CDR3 consists of 13 residues. For the CDR3, the DNA is TGTGCCAGCAGTTCGCCCGACAGCCTCTTCCAGCATTTT. Translated: CASSSPDSLFQHF.

V gene TRBV19 combines with J gene TRBJ1-5; D ambiguous. Between the trimmed V and J ends, which lost 5 bases and 4 bases, there was a span of 15 bases. Germline V gives CDR1 LNHDA, CDR2 SQIVND (reference sequence). This CDR3 spans 15 amino acids. CDR3 sequence (DNA): TGTGCCAGTAGTCGGTCTTCGGACTCTAATCAGCCCCAGCATTTT. Translating it yields CASSRSSDSNQPQHF.

J is TRBJ2-7 and V is TRBV15, with a weak D call TRBD1 (6 bases). The V end lost 0 bases, the J end lost 3 bases, and 9 bases lay between the germline ends. Germline V CDR1 and CDR2: LNHNV, YYDKDF (reference sequence). CDR3 length: 14 residues. CDR3 amino acids: CATSREKGGYEQYF. CDR3 DNA sequence: TGTGCCACCAGCAGAGAGAAAGGGGGCTACGAGCAGTACTTC. Together with reference TRBV15 and TRBJ2-7, the CDR3 gives the full variable domain: DAMVIQNPRYQVTQFGKPVTLSCSQTLNHNVMYWYQQKSSQAPKLLFHYYDKDFNNEADTPDNFQSRRPNTSFCFLDIRSPGLGDTAMYLCATSREKGGYEQYFGPGTRLTVT.

This chain links TRBV24-1 with TRBJ2-3; possibly TRBD2 for D (6 bases). Germline V CDR1 and CDR2: KGHDR, SFDVKD. V shed 2 bases and J shed 8 bases, with 22 bases lying between them. The CDR3 sequence is 17 residues long. The CDR3 coding sequence is TGTGCCACCAGTGATTGGGGAACTAGCAACGGAGCAGCTACGCAGTATTTT. As protein: CATSDWGTSNGAATQYF.

V and J are TRBV10-1 and TRBJ2-3, with a tentative D call TRBD1 (6 bases). V shed 6 bases and J shed 4 bases, with 8 bases lying between them. Germline CDR1 reads WNHNN; CDR2 reads SYGVQD (reference sequence). This CDR3 region has 12 residues. This chain's CDR3 is CASSTGPDTQYF. The CDR3, as DNA: TGCGCCAGCAGCACAGGGCCAGATACGCAGTATTTT.

V and J are TRBV28 and TRBJ2-3, with TRBD1 matching over 7 bases. This CDR3 is built from 14 residues. The V and J ends lost 4 bases and 5 bases, in that order; junction bases with no gene match: 6. From germline, CDR1 is MDHEN and CDR2 SYDVKM. CDR3 DNA: TGTGCCAGCAGTTCACAGGGGTCTGTAGATACGCAGTATTTT. It encodes CASSSQGSVDTQYF.

The chain has TRBV18 and TRBJ1-2; the match to TRBD1 covers 7 bases. The J segment lost 5 bases and the V segment lost 0 bases, leaving 3 bases of the junction unmatched. Germline-derived CDR1 and CDR2 are KGHSH and LQKENI. The CDR3 is 14 residues long. CDR3 loop: CASSPPKGAYGYTF. DNA for the CDR3: TGTGCCAGCTCACCACCTAAGGGGGCATATGGCTACACCTTC. The variable domain in full, completed from reference TRBV18 and TRBJ1-2, reads NAGVMQNPRHLVRRRGQEARLRCSPMKGHSHVYWYRQLPEEGLKFMVYLQKENIIDESGMPKERFSAEFPKEGPSILRIQQVVRGDSAAYFCASSPPKGAYGYTFGSGTRLTVV.

The chain has TRBV11-2 and TRBJ2-3, with TRBD1 as a possible D gene (6 bases). The CDR3 length is 16 residues. V was cut by 4 bases and J by 4 bases, with 18 bases left in between. Germline CDR1 SGHAT, CDR2 FQNNGV. The CDR3 DNA follows: TGTGCCAGCAGCTCGCCAGGGGCTGGGGTCCCAGATACGCAGTATTTT. Translated: CASSSPGAGVPDTQYF.

The chain carries TRBV5-4 and TRBJ2-1, with 10 bases identical to TRBD2. This CDR3 has 16 amino acids. Trimming removed 5 bases from V and 4 bases from J; junction bases left unmatched: 9. CDR1 is SGHNT, CDR2 YYREEE, per germline (reference sequence). CDR3 loop: CASRRVLAGTYNEQFF. The DNA of the CDR3 is TGTGCCAGCAGACGGGTACTAGCGGGGACTTACAATGAGCAGTTCTTC.

J is TRBJ1-2 and V is TRBV5-1; 9 bases align to TRBD1. This CDR3 is 14 amino acids long. The ends lost 3 bases at V and 3 bases at J; junction bases unmatched: 3. The germline V gene has CDR1 SGHRS and CDR2 YFSETQ. CDR3 DNA: TGCGCCAGCAGCTCGGGACAGGGAGACTATGGCTACACCTTC. Protein product: CASSSGQGDYGYTF.

The chain employs TRBV6-4 and TRBJ1-1; D gene ambiguous. The ends were cut back, 6 bases at V and 4 bases at J, with 15 bases in the middle. Looked up from germline, CDR1 is MRHNA and CDR2 is SNTAGT. CDR3 length equals 14 residues. In nucleotides, the CDR3 is TGTGCCAGCAGACTTACACGCGGAAGCACTGAAGCTTTCTTT. Encoded protein: CASRLTRGSTEAFF.

The V and J genes are TRBV18 and TRBJ1-3; maybe TRBD1 (5 bases). This CDR3 has 17 residues. Looked up from germline, CDR1 is KGHSH and CDR2 is LQKENI. V lost 3 bases and J lost 0, with 15 bases in between. Written as DNA, the CDR3 is TGTGCCAGCTCACCGATCCGGGACTCCTACTCTGGAAACACCATATATTTT. It specifies CASSPIRDSYSGNTIYF.

The chain uses TRBV19 and TRBJ1-1; perhaps TRBD1 as D (6 bases). Per germline, CDR1 LNHDA and CDR2 SQIVND (reference sequence). V gave up 4 bases and J gave up 1 base, with 13 bases separating them. This CDR3 has 15 residues. CDR3 sequence: CASSTPPTGNTEAFF. CDR3 nucleotide sequence: TGTGCCAGTAGTACCCCCCCGACAGGGAACACTGAAGCTTTCTTT. Full variable domain (rest looked up from reference TRBV19 and TRBJ1-1): DGGITQSPKYLFRKEGQNVTLSCEQNLNHDAMYWYRQDPGQGLRLIYYSQIVNDFQKGDIAEGYSVSREKKESFPLTVTSAQKNPTAFYLCASSTPPTGNTEAFFGQGTRLTVV.

The gene calls are TRBV20-1 and TRBJ2-5, with 7 bases lining up with TRBD1. The CDR3 sequence is 13 residues long. Trimming removed 3 bases from V and 4 bases from J; junction bases left unmatched: 5. Germline CDR1 DFQATT, CDR2 SNEGSKA (reference sequence). As DNA, the CDR3 is TGCAGTGCTAGTGTAGGGGGCCTAGAGACCCAGTACTTC. Protein product: CSASVGGLETQYF.

This clone was detected ten times or more. The chain links TRBV7-6 to TRBJ2-2; D is unclear. The length of the CDR3 is 14 residues. The V gene lost 2 bases and the J gene lost 7 bases, with 11 bases spanning the gap. Germline V gene data show CDR1 as SGHVS and CDR2 as FNYEAQ. The CDR3 DNA follows: TGTGCCAGCAGCTTACTAGTTAACGGCGGGGAGCTGTTTTTT. This encodes CASSLLVNGGELFF. The entire variable domain, with the rest obtained from reference TRBV7-6 and TRBJ2-2, is as follows: GAGVSQSPRYKVTKRGQDVALRCDPISGHVSLYWYRQALGQGPEFLTYFNYEAQQDKSGLPNDRFSAERPEGSISTLTIQRTEQRDSAMYRCASSLLVNGGELFFGEGSRLTVL.

The chain couples TRBV11-2 to TRBJ2-2; 11 nucleotides align to TRBD2. Germline trimming cut 0 bases from V and 6 bases from J; bases unmatched to any gene: 12. Germline V CDR1 and CDR2: SGHAT, FQNNGV. This CDR3 has 19 residues. The CDR3 sequence: CASSLDRVSGRVKPGELFF. The DNA for the CDR3 is TGTGCCAGCAGCTTAGATCGGGTTAGCGGGAGGGTGAAGCCCGGGGAGCTGTTTTTT.

The V and J genes are TRBV13 and TRBJ2-1, with unresolved D. In germline, CDR1 is PRHDT, CDR2 FYEKMQ (reference sequence). With 2 bases removed from V and 0 bases from J, the gap between germline ends came to 8 bases. This CDR3 is 15 amino acids long. The CDR3 DNA reads TGTGCCAGCAGCTTACGAGGAAGCTCCTACAATGAGCAGTTCTTC. Protein sequence: CASSLRGSSYNEQFF.

The chain links TRBV6-5 to TRBJ2-7, with TRBD1 identical over 7 bases. CDR1 is MNHEY, CDR2 SVGAGI, per germline. This CDR3 region has 15 residues. The junction had 7 bases not matched to a gene; V was cut back by 5 bases and J by 0 bases. The CDR3 here is CASSSGQDDSYEQYF. The CDR3 nucleotides read TGTGCCAGCAGTAGCGGACAGGACGACTCCTACGAGCAGTACTTC.

This clone was recorded only once. This rearrangement joins TRBV4-1 to TRBJ2-7, with 11 bases identical to TRBD1. The junction had 4 bases not matched to a gene; V was cut back by 2 bases and J by 1 base. CDR3 size: 16 residues. Germline CDR1 MGHRA, CDR2 YSYEKL. CDR3 nucleotides: TGCGCCAGCAGCCAAACCGGGACAGGGGGATCCTACGAGCAGTACTTC. It is translated as CASSQTGTGGSYEQYF.

In this sample, this clone turned up once. CDR3 amino acids: CASSPDRAKDGYTF. In DNA, the CDR3 is TGTGCCAGCAGTCCAGACAGGGCAAAGGATGGCTACACCTTC. The rearrangement joins TRBV13 to TRBJ1-2; 7 bases map to TRBD1. V trimming: 6 bases; J trimming: 6 bases; junction bases outside the gene matches: 10. The CDR3 is 14 residues long. Per the germline V gene, CDR1 is PRHDT and CDR2 is FYEKMQ (reference sequence).